This entry concerns a single T cell receptor (beta chain). What this receptor recognizes is not known. Base qualities are not provided; no much larger clone lies one nucleotide away. This specimen comes from a study of T cell responses to AZD1222 COVID-19 vaccine (dated by TCRdb to about 2021). Regarding the study in general: AZD1222 recipients with second doses at about 4 weeks or about 12 weeks were pooled, because spike-specific TCR depth and breadth did not differ between schedules. A total of 233 trial participants underwent TCR sequencing, of whom 207 had received two doses of AZD1222 and around 25 had received two doses of the MenACWY control vaccine. Enrollment into the trials was organized by age into subgroups of 18-55, 56-69 and 70-plus years, and those subgroups contained approximately 160, 26 and 62 TCR-sequenced participants, respectively.

V is pared back by 5 bases and J by 1 base, with 14 bases lying between the germline termini. CDR1 SGHTA and CDR2 FQGTGA are derived from the germline V gene. The CDR3 contains 15 residues, cysteine and phenylalanine counted. Only CDR3 DNA remains: 45 bases, in frame from the first base. The study at large found these results: Vaccine-associated CD4 TCRs spanned the whole spike protein, with dominant responses in regions 160-218 and 743-854. Because no day 14 peak-response samples were available, the repertoires could be characterized only after the peak T cell response. After two AZD1222 doses, both the breadth and the depth of spike-specific TCRs were significantly higher than at day 0 and than in MenACWY recipients. Most participants were white British and females outnumbered males, and the authors suggested that clonal diversity may have been underestimated. Reportedly, close to half of the unique spike-specific TCRs recognized epitopes lying outside the regions that are mutated in the B.1.351 and B.1.1.7 variants. Only five to seven AZD1222 recipients were SARS-CoV-2 seropositive at baseline, limiting conclusions about previously exposed vaccinees. The 56-69-year group was small, and its depth increase did not reach significance, likely because of low power.

The intended sense of this specimen's time point label: baseline before first vaccination. Vaccinee samples came from UK trials COV001 and COV002, including a single-blind randomized controlled phase 2/3 trial of AZD1222 (ChAdOx1 nCoV-19) in healthy adults. Trial participant PBMC samples were collected at day 0 and day 28 after the second dose for TCRbeta chain sequencing. The CDR3 regions of human TCRbeta chains were analyzed by immunosequencing. Per the original workflow: Repertoire TCRs were matched against a reference library of SARS-CoV-2-specific TCRs generated with the MIRA antigen-specificity platform. Breadth was defined as the fraction of unique TCRs that were SARS-CoV-2-associated, and depth was defined as the fraction of total T cells that were SARS-CoV-2-associated. Using the MIRA data, every spike-specific TCR was mapped to the spike region that the TCR reacted to and assigned to either a CD4 or a CD8 class. Log10-transformed breadth and depth values were compared by one-way ANOVA with Sidak's multiple comparisons tests. Held by TCRdb, this immuneACCESS table contains in-frame sequences only and omits some clones. Under half of the omission traces to an unresolved V gene where checked; the cause of the rest is unknown. That table supplies the V and J calls and clone size; D and trimming were determined from the DNA. The sample contains some 96,000 clones, around 90% of them found a single time. The ten top clones hold 2% to 2.5% of the sample.

Recombination joined TRBV7-3 with TRBJ1-1, with TRBD1 tentatively as D gene (6 bases match). The source was peripheral blood, collected on day 0 of AZD1222 vaccination. This clonotype was obtained from an adult in good health. The DNA reads TGTGCCAGCAGCCCACAGGGACCCCCGAACACTGAAGCTTTCTTT. Its translation reads: CASSPQGPPNTEAFF.